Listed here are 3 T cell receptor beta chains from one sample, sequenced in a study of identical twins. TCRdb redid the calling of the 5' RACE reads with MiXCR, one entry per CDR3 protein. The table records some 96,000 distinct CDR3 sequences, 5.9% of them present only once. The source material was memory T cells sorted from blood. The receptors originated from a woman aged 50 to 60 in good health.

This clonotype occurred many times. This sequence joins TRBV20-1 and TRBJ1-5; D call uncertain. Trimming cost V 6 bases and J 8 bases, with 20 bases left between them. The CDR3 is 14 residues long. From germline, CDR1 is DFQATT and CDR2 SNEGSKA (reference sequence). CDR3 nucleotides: TGCAGTGCCGTTAGGGAAACTAGCGCGGAGCCCCAGCATTTT. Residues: CSAVRETSAEPQHF.

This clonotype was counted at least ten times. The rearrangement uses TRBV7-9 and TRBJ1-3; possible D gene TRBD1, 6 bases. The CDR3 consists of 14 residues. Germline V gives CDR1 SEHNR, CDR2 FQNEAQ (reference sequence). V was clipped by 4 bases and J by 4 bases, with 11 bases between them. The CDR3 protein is CASSSTGAGNTIYF. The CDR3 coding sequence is TGTGCCAGCAGCTCAACGGGGGCCGGAAACACCATATATTTT.

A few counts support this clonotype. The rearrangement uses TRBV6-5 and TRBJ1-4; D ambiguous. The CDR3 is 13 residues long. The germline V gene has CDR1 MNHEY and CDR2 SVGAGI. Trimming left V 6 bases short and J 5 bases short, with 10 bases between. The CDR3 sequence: CASRRTPNEKLFF. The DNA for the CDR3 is TGTGCCAGCAGGCGGACCCCAAATGAAAAACTGTTTTTT.